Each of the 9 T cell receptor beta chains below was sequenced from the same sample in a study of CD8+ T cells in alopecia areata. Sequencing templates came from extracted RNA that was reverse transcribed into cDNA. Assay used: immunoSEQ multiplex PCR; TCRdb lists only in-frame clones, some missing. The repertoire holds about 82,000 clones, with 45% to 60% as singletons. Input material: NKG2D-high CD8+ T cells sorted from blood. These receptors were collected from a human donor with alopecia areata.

CDR3 DNA: TGCAGCGTTGTGGATGCGAACACCGGGGAGCTGTTTTTT. It specifies CSVVDANTGELFF. This sequence joins TRBV29-1 and TRBJ2-2; D is undetermined. Trimming removed 4 bases at V and 0 bases at J, with 6 bases between. The CDR3 contains 13 residues. Germline V gives CDR1 SQVTM, CDR2 ANQGSEA.

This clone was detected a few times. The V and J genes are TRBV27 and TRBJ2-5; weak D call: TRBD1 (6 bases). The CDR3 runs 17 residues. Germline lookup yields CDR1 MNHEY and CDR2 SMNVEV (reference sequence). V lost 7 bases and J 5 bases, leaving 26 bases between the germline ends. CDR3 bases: TGTGCCAGCACCCGAGGGGGTGGAAGTTATAGTATCGAGACCCAGTACTTC. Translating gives CASTRGGGSYSIETQYF.

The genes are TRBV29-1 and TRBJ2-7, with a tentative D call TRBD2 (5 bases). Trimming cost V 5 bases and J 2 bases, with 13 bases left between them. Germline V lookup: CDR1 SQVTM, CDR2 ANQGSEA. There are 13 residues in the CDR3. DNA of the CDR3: TGCAGCGTTAGGGAGCGTCAAACCTACGAGCAGTACTTC. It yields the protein CSVRERQTYEQYF.

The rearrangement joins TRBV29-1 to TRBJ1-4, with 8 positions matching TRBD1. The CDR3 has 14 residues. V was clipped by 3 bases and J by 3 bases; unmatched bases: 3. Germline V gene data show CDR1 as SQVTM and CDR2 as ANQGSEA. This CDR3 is CSVDRGLSNEKLFF. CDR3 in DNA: TGCAGCGTTGACAGGGGGCTTTCTAATGAAAAACTGTTTTTT.

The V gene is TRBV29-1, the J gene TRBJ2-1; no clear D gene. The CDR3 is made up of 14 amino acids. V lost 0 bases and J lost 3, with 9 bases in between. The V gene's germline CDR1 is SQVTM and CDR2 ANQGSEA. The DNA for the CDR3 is TGCAGCGTTGAAGATCCAAGGATCTACAATGAGCAGTTCTTC. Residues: CSVEDPRIYNEQFF.

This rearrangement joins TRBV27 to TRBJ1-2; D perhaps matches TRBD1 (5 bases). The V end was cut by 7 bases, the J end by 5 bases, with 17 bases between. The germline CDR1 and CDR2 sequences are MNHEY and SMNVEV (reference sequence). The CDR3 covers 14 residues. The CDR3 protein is CASTSLGTEYGYTF. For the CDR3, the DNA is TGTGCCAGCACCTCCTTGGGGACGGAATATGGCTACACCTTC.

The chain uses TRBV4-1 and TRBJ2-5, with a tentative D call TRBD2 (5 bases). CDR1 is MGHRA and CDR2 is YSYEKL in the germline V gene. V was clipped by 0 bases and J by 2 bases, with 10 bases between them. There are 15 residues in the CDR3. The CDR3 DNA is TGCGCCAGCAGCCAAGATCCGACGGGACAAGAGACCCAGTACTTC. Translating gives CASSQDPTGQETQYF.

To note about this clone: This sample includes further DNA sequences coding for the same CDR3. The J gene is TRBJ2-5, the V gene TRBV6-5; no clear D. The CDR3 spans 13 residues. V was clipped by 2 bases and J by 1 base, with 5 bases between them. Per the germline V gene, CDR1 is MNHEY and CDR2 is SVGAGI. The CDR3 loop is CASSYGSQETQYF. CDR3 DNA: TGTGCCAGCAGTTACGGCAGCCAAGAGACCCAGTACTTC.

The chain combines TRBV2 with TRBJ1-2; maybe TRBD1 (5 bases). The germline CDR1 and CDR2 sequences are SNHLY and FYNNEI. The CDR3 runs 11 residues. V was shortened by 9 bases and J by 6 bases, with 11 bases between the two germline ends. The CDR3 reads CASPRGNGYTF. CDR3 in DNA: TGTGCCAGTCCACGGGGCAATGGCTACACCTTC.